The table lists the clone carrying this T cell receptor (beta chain) with a few counts. Germline CDR1 and CDR2: DFQATT and SNEGSKA (reference sequence). This CDR3 has 12 amino acids. The ends lost 3 bases at V and 9 bases at J; junction bases unmatched: 2. This specimen belongs to a study of T cells in Graves' hyperthyroidism and ophthalmopathy. Fresh peripheral blood, 8 to 10 ml, was the source of the PBMCs. Amplification of TCR beta CDR3 regions was performed using RNA transcripts as template. When the TCR CDR3 underwent first-round RT-PCR, the HTBI primer set was used. One entry per CDR3 protein results from TCRdb running MiXCR on the multiplex PCR reads. The sample has 560,000 or so distinct CDR3 sequences; 15% to 20% are singletons.

Sample: blood. The TCR originated in a man aged 35 to 55 with Graves' ophthalmopathy. The V call is TRBV20-1, the J call TRBJ2-1, with 10 bases lining up with TRBD2. The CDR3 nucleotides are TGCAGTGCTAGCCGGACTAGCGGTGAGCAGTTCTTC. Translating it yields CSASRTSGEQFF.